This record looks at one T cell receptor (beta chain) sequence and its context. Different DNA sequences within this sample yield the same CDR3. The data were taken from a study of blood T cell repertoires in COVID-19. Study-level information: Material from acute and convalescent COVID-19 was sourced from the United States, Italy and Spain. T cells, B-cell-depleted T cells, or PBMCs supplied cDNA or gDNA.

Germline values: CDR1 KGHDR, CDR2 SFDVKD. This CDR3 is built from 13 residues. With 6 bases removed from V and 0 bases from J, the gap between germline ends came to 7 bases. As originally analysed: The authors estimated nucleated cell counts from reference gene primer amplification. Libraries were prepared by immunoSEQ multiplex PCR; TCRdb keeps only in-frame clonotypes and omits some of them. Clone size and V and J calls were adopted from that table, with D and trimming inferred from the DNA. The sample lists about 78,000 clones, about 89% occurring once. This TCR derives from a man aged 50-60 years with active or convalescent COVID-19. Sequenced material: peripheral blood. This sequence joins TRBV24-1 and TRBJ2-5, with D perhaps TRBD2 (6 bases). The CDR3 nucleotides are TGTGCCACCAGTTCGGGAGACCAAGAGACCCAGTACTTC. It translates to CATSSGDQETQYF.